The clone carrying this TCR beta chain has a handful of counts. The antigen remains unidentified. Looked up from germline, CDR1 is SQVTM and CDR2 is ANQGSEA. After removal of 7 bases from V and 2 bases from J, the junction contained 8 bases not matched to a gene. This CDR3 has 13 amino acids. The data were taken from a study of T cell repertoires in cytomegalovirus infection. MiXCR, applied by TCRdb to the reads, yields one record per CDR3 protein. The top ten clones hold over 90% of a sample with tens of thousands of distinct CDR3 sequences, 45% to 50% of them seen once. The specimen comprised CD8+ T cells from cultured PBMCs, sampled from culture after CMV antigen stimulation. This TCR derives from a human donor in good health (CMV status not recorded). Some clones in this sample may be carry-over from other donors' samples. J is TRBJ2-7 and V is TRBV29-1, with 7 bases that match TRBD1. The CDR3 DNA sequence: TGCAGCGCCCGGACAGGTCAAACCTACGAGCAGTACTTC. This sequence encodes CSARTGQTYEQYF.